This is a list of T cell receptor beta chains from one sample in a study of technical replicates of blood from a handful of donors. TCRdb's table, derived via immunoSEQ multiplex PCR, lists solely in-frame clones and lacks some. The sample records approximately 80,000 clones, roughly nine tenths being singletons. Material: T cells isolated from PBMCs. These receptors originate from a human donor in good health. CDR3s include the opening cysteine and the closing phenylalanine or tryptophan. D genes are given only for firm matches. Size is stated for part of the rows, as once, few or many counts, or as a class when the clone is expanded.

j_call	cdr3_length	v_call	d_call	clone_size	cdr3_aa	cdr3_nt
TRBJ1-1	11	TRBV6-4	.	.	CATRNGGEAFF	TGTGCCACCCGCAATGGCGGTGAAGCTTTCTTT
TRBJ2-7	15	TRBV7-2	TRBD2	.	CASSLEAGWDYEQYF	TGTGCCAGCAGCTTAGAAGCGGGATGGGACTACGAGCAGTACTTC
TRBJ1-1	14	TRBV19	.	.	CASSRRRENTEAFF	TGTGCCAGTAGTCGGAGGCGCGAGAACACTGAAGCTTTCTTT
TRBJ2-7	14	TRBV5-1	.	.	CASSLGQGSDEQYF	TGCGCCAGCAGCTTGGGCCAGGGAAGCGACGAGCAGTACTTC
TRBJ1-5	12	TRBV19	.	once	CASSPVNQPQHF	TGTGCCAGTAGTCCGGTCAATCAGCCCCAGCATTTT
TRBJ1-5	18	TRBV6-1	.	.	CASSGREGMSGGDQPQHF	TGTGCCAGCAGTGGAAGGGAAGGTATGTCAGGAGGGGATCAGCCCCAGCATTTT
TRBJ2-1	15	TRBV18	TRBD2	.	CASSVTGGRYNEQFF	TGTGCCAGCTCAGTCACGGGGGGGAGATACAATGAGCAGTTCTTC
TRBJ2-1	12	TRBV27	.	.	CASSPFPEEQFF	TGTGCCAGCAGTCCATTCCCCGAGGAGCAGTTCTTC
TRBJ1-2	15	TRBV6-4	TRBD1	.	CASSDTPGQGYGYTF	TGTGCCAGCAGTGACACTCCGGGACAGGGCTATGGCTACACCTTC
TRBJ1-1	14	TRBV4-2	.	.	CASSQETGSAEAFF	TGTGCCAGCAGCCAAGAGACAGGATCCGCTGAAGCTTTCTTT
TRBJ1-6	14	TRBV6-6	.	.	CASSRRDSNSPLHF	TGTGCCAGCAGTCGAAGGGACTCCAACTCACCCCTCCACTTT
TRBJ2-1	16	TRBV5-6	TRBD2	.	CASSSPGLGTPNEQFF	TGTGCCAGCAGCTCCCCGGGACTAGGAACACCCAATGAGCAGTTCTTC
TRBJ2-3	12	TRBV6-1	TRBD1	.	CASTQAGTGGYF	TGTGCCAGCACTCAAGCCGGGACAGGGGGCTATTTT
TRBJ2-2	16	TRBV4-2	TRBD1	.	CASSQDKPQGAGELFF	TGTGCCAGCAGCCAAGATAAACCGCAGGGGGCCGGGGAGCTGTTTTTT
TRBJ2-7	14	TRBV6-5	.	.	CASSRQGLVDEQYF	TGTGCCAGCAGCCGTCAGGGGCTAGTCGACGAGCAGTACTTC
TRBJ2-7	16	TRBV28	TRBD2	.	CASSSRLSGRAYEQYF	TGTGCCAGCAGTTCCAGATTAAGCGGGAGGGCATACGAGCAGTACTTC
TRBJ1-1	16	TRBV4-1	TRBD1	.	CASSQARDRGATEAFF	TGCGCCAGCAGCCAGGCCCGGGACAGGGGGGCGACTGAAGCTTTCTTT
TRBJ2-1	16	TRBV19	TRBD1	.	CASNQPGTGGVNEQFF	TGTGCCAGTAACCAACCCGGGACAGGGGGTGTCAATGAGCAGTTCTTC